One sample yielded the 24 T cell receptor beta chains listed below, sequenced in a study of blood T cells in healthy people across ages. Next came a second PCR, run for about 6 to 12 cycles, which used a sample-barcoded 5' primer along with a J-beta primer mix. TCRdb ran MiXCR on the 5' RACE reads and lists one entry per CDR3 protein. This sample has roughly 1,800,000 distinct CDR3 sequences; just under 50% occur once, and the top ten carry about 2.1%. Sequenced: blood. All receptors derive from a woman aged 40 to 49 in good health.

The rearrangement joins TRBV29-1 to TRBJ1-2; D is uncertain. The CDR3 sequence is 11 residues long. Trimming shortened V by 0 bases and J by 6 bases, and 5 bases separated the two germline ends. Germline CDR1 reads SQVTM; CDR2 reads ANQGSEA. The CDR3 region is CSVEEGDGYTF. The CDR3 region has the DNA TGCAGCGTTGAAGAGGGAGATGGCTACACCTTC. The full variable domain, with the rest looked up from reference TRBV29-1 and TRBJ1-2, is SAVISQKPSRDICQRGTSLTIQCQVDSQVTMMFWYRQQPGQSLTLIATANQGSEATYESGFVIDKFPISRPNLTFSTLTVSNMSPEDSSIYLCSVEEGDGYTFGSGTRLTVV.

The chain couples TRBV28 to TRBJ2-7; unclear D gene. The CDR3 covers 13 residues. Germline V gives CDR1 MDHEN, CDR2 SYDVKM. V was shortened by 5 bases and J by 0 bases, with 8 bases between the two germline ends. DNA of the CDR3: TGTGCCAGCAGTGCACAGAGCTCCTACGAGCAGTACTTC. As protein: CASSAQSSYEQYF. Full variable domain (remainder filled in from reference TRBV28 and TRBJ2-7): DVKVTQSSRYLVKRTGEKVFLECVQDMDHENMFWYRQDPGLGLRLIYFSYDVKMKEKGDIPEGYSVSREKKERFSLILESASTNQTSMYLCASSAQSSYEQYFGPGTRLTVT.

The V call is TRBV20-1, the J call TRBJ2-5, with TRBD2 matching 10 bases. V shed 6 bases, J shed 4 bases, and the junction held 5 bases outside the gene matches. This CDR3 spans 13 amino acids. Germline assignment: CDR1 DFQATT and CDR2 SNEGSKA (reference sequence). CDR3 in amino acids: CSAQAGGIETQYF. DNA for the CDR3: TGCAGTGCACAAGCGGGGGGGATAGAGACCCAGTACTTC.

The chain employs TRBV14 and TRBJ2-6; no definite D call. The CDR3 loop spans 11 amino acids. Germline V gene lookup returns CDR1 SGHDN and CDR2 FVKESK. Trimming took 2 bases from V and 10 from J, leaving 3 bases between them. The CDR3 DNA reads as TGTGCCAGCAGCCAACGAAACGTCCTGACTTTC. This translates into CASSQRNVLTF.

This clonotype was counted a few times. This rearrangement joins TRBV20-1 to TRBJ2-6; 14 bases align to TRBD2. Germline CDR1 and CDR2: DFQATT and SNEGSKA (reference sequence). This CDR3 region has 18 residues. The ends lost 4 bases at V and 3 bases at J; junction bases unmatched: 8. CDR3 sequence: CSATKGLAGGYGANVLTF. The CDR3 DNA follows: TGCAGTGCTACCAAAGGACTAGCGGGGGGTTATGGGGCCAACGTCCTGACTTTC.

The rearrangement links TRBV18 to TRBJ2-1, with a tentative D call TRBD1 (5 bases). Trimming removed 1 base from V and 8 bases from J, with 12 bases in between. In germline, CDR1 is KGHSH, CDR2 LQKENI. The CDR3 totals 14 residues. CDR3 sequence: CASSPRRDPYEQFF. CDR3 coding DNA: TGTGCCAGCTCACCACGCAGGGATCCCTATGAGCAGTTCTTC.

J is TRBJ2-7 and V is TRBV20-1, with 7 nucleotides matching TRBD2. CDR1 and CDR2 (germline): DFQATT, SNEGSKA (reference sequence). There are 15 residues in the CDR3. V was clipped by 1 base and J by 4 bases; unmatched bases: 10. Here the CDR3 reads CSARADFGGGYEQYF. The CDR3 DNA is TGCAGTGCTAGAGCTGACTTTGGGGGAGGGTACGAGCAGTACTTC.

The J gene is TRBJ1-5, the V gene TRBV20-1, with 9 nucleotides matching TRBD1. Germline CDR1 is DFQATT and CDR2 is SNEGSKA (reference sequence). CDR3 length: 15 amino acids. V lost 1 base, J lost 5 bases, and 6 bases stayed unmatched. The CDR3 here is CSARVGTGMDQPQHF. The CDR3 bases are TGCAGTGCTAGAGTAGGGACAGGGATGGATCAGCCCCAGCATTTT.

This clonotype was observed a handful of times. The DNA for the CDR3 is TGTGCCATCAGTGAGGACAGGGTGACTGAAGCTTTCTTT. Translated, it gives CAISEDRVTEAFF. This chain joins TRBV10-3 and TRBJ1-1; TRBD1 matches at 7 bases. Trimming at V came to 2 bases and at J to 5 bases, leaving 2 bases not matched to a gene. The CDR3 has 13 amino acids. Germline assignment: CDR1 ENHRY and CDR2 SYGVKD.

With respect to this clonotype: A much larger clone lies one base from this, so it may be a read error. The chain links TRBV7-2 to TRBJ2-1; a possible D gene is TRBD1 (6 bases). Between the trimmed V and J ends, which lost 2 bases and 13 bases, there was a span of 15 bases. The CDR3 has 13 residues. CDR1 SGHTA and CDR2 FQGNSA come from the germline V gene. The CDR3 DNA reads as TGTGCCAGCAGCTTAAACGAGGGGGAGACCCAGTTCTTC. Protein product: CASSLNEGETQFF.

The chain is built from TRBV7-2 and TRBJ2-1; a weak D match, TRBD1 (6 bases). CDR3 size: 13 residues. CDR1 is SGHTA and CDR2 is FQGNSA in the germline V gene. Trimming pared 6 bases from V and 5 bases from J, leaving 11 bases between. CDR3 DNA: TGTGCCAGCAGACAGGGTTTCAACAATGAGCAGTTCTTC. Translation gives CASRQGFNNEQFF.

The rearrangement links TRBV27 to TRBJ1-6, with no clear D. The CDR3 extends over 14 amino acids. Trimming removed 6 bases at V and 3 bases at J, with 9 bases between. Per germline, CDR1 MNHEY and CDR2 SMNVEV (reference sequence). CDR3 sequence (DNA): TGTGCCAGCAGGCAACATTTCTATAATTCACCCCTCCACTTT. This translates into CASRQHFYNSPLHF.

A single count supports this clonotype. V is TRBV6-1 and J is TRBJ2-7; 8 bases are a match to TRBD2. The J call is doubtful: the DNA matches TRBJ2-5 better. CDR3 length: 15 residues. Per the germline V gene, CDR1 is MNHNS and CDR2 is SASEGT. CDR3 in amino acids: CASTTGLVGPTTQYF. In DNA form, the CDR3 reads TGTGCCAGCACCACGGGACTAGTGGGCCCCACGACCCAGTACTTC.

This clonotype was detected only once. The V call is TRBV27, the J call TRBJ2-5, with 8 bases fitting TRBD1. The CDR3 runs to 16 residues. Germline V gene sequence: CDR1 MNHEY, CDR2 SMNVEV (reference sequence). With 6 bases clipped from V and 11 bases from J, the junction kept 20 bases outside the gene matches. DNA of the CDR3: TGTGCCAGCAGCACCCCCGGACAGGGTATCAGGGGGGAGCAGTACTTC. Its translation: CASSTPGQGIRGEQYF.

The V call is TRBV7-2, the J call TRBJ1-1; unclear D gene. The germline gives CDR1 SGHTA, CDR2 FQGNSA. V gave up 8 bases and J gave up 1 base, with 11 bases separating them. CDR3 length: 13 amino acids. The CDR3 is CASLRVANTEAFF. The DNA of the CDR3 is TGTGCCAGCCTAAGGGTCGCGAACACTGAAGCTTTCTTT.

DNA of the CDR3: TGTGCCAGCAGCTCGACAGGGGCTTACTCCTACGAGCAGTACTTC. Protein: CASSSTGAYSYEQYF. This rearrangement joins TRBV7-2 to TRBJ2-7; 8 bases fit TRBD1. This CDR3 spans 15 amino acids. The germline V gene encodes CDR1 SGHTA and CDR2 FQGNSA. V lost 4 bases to trimming and J lost 0 bases; unmatched junction nucleotides: 5.

The rearrangement joins TRBV5-1 to TRBJ2-7; tentatively, D is TRBD2 (5 bases). V shed 7 bases and J shed 2 bases, with 13 bases lying between them. Germline V lookup: CDR1 SGHRS, CDR2 YFSETQ. The CDR3 covers 13 residues. The CDR3 sequence: CASRSLGAYEQYF. CDR3 DNA: TGCGCCAGCCGCAGCCTGGGAGCCTACGAGCAGTACTTC. Using reference TRBV5-1 and TRBJ2-7 for the parts outside the CDR3, the full variable domain is KAGVTQTPRYLIKTRGQQVTLSCSPISGHRSVSWYQQTPGQGLQFLFEYFSETQRNKGNFPGRFSGRQFSNSRSEMNVSTLELGDSALYLCASRSLGAYEQYFGPGTRLTVT.

This clonotype has a count of ten or more. The chain carries TRBV28 and TRBJ1-5, with TRBD1 matching 8 bases. The CDR3 contains 14 residues. Germline loops: CDR1 MDHEN, CDR2 SYDVKM. Trimming at V came to 4 bases and at J to 2 bases, leaving 1 base not matched to a gene. CDR3 sequence: CASSSGQGNQPQHF. The CDR3 DNA follows: TGTGCCAGCAGTTCGGGACAGGGCAATCAGCCCCAGCATTTT.

The chain links TRBV3-1 to TRBJ1-5, with D possibly being TRBD1 (5 bases). This CDR3 has 17 residues. The V gene lost 0 bases and the J gene lost 8 bases, with 20 bases spanning the gap. Germline V lookup: CDR1 LGHDT, CDR2 YNNKEL (reference sequence). DNA of the CDR3: TGTGCCAGCAGCCAAGAGGGGTCAGGGCTTGCCGGCGAGCCCCAGCATTTT. It translates to CASSQEGSGLAGEPQHF.

V gene TRBV28 combines with J gene TRBJ2-1; 9 bases match TRBD1. Germline CDR1 and CDR2: MDHEN and SYDVKM. The V gene end was trimmed by 9 bases and the J gene end by 0 bases; junction bases not matched to a gene: 0. This CDR3 region has 13 residues. CDR3 region: CARTGGSYNEQFF. Written as DNA, the CDR3 is TGTGCCAGGACAGGGGGCTCCTACAATGAGCAGTTCTTC.

In this sample, this clonotype turned up once. The chain couples TRBV18 to TRBJ2-5, with a weak D call TRBD1 (6 bases). The J call may be in error: the DNA end matches TRBJ2-7 better. The CDR3 loop spans 15 amino acids. Germline lookup yields CDR1 KGHSH and CDR2 LQKENI. The chain's CDR3 is CASSPPDRYTYEQYF. CDR3 DNA sequence: TGTGCCAGCTCACCACCAGACAGGTACACGTACGAGCAGTACTTC.

This clonotype was detected only a few times. This chain links TRBV7-9 with TRBJ2-6; tentative D call: TRBD2 (6 bases). V was clipped by 3 bases and J by 4 bases, with 10 bases between them. Looked up from germline, CDR1 is SEHNR and CDR2 is FQNEAQ (reference sequence). CDR3 length: 15 residues. This CDR3 reads CASSFGGGGANVLTF. Here the CDR3 DNA reads TGTGCCAGCAGCTTCGGGGGTGGAGGGGCCAACGTCCTGACTTTC.

This chain links TRBV9 with TRBJ1-1; 7 bases agree with TRBD1. The V segment lost 4 bases and the J segment 1 base; nucleotides outside the gene matches: 4. This CDR3 has 14 amino acids. Germline V lookup: CDR1 SGDLS, CDR2 YYNGEE. CDR3 sequence: CASSREGANTEAFF. The CDR3 DNA sequence: TGTGCCAGCAGCCGGGAGGGGGCGAACACTGAAGCTTTCTTT.

The chain recombines TRBV20-1 with TRBJ2-7; D is uncertain. Trimming took 7 bases from V and 1 from J, leaving 17 bases between them. This CDR3 has 14 residues. Germline loops: CDR1 DFQATT, CDR2 SNEGSKA (reference sequence). Here the CDR3 reads CSVRDFSSSYEQYF. In nucleotides, the CDR3 is TGCAGTGTTAGGGATTTTAGTAGTTCCTACGAGCAGTACTTC.